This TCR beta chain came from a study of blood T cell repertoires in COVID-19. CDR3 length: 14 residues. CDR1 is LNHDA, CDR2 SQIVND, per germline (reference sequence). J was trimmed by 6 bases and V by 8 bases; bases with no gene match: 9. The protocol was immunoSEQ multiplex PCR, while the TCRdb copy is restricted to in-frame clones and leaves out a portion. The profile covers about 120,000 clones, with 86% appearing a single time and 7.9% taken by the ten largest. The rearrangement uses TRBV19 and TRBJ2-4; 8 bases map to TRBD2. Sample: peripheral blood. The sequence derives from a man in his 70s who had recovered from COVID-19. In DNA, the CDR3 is TGTGCCAGTGCCGAGCGGGAGAAAGGAAACATTCAGTACTTC. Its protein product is CASAEREKGNIQYF.